This TCR beta chain came from a study of shared clonotypes between healthy human individuals. CD45RA+ naive and CD45RA-negative memory subsets were separated from CD4+ cells. A word on this clone: The target antigen is unknown.

Evenly divided among several immunoSEQ plates was the genomic DNA of each subset. Here immunoSEQ multiplex PCR was the method, and the copy in TCRdb shows in-frame clones only, minus some. The sample carries 2,500,000 or so clones, approximately 90% recorded once. Broader study findings: Rarefaction gave evidence that sorted-subset sequencing remained incomplete despite large depth.

This CDR3 has 16 residues. The V end was cut by 0 bases, the J end by 3 bases, with 17 bases between. In germline, CDR1 is GTSNPN, CDR2 SVGIG (reference sequence). Sequences were obtained from naive CD4+ T cells from PBMCs. Subset specified: CD45RA+ positively selected. The origin of this receptor is a young man in good health. Some clones in this sample may be carry-over from other donors' samples. The genes are TRBV30 and TRBJ1-2; D gene ambiguous. CDR3 region: CAWSVGPLRADYGYTF. The CDR3 DNA follows: TGTGCCTGGAGTGTAGGCCCCTTGAGGGCCGACTATGGCTACACCTTC.